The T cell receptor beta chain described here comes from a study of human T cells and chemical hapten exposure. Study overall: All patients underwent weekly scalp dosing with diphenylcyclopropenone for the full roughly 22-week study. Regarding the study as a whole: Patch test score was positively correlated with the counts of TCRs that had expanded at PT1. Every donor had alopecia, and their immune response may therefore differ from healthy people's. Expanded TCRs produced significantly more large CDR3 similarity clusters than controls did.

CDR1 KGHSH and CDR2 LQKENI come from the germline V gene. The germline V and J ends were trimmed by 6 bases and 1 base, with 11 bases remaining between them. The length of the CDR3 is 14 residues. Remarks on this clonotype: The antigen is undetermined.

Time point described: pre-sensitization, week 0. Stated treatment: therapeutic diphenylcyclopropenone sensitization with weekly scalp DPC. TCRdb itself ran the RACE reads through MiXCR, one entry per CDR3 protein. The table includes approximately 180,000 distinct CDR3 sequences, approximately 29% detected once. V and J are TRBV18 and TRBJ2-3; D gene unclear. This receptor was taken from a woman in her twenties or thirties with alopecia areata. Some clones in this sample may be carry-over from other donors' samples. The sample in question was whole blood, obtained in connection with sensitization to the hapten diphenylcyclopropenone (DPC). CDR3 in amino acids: CASSVSPGTDTQYF. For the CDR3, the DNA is TGTGCCAGCTCGGTTTCCCCCGGCACAGATACGCAGTATTTT.